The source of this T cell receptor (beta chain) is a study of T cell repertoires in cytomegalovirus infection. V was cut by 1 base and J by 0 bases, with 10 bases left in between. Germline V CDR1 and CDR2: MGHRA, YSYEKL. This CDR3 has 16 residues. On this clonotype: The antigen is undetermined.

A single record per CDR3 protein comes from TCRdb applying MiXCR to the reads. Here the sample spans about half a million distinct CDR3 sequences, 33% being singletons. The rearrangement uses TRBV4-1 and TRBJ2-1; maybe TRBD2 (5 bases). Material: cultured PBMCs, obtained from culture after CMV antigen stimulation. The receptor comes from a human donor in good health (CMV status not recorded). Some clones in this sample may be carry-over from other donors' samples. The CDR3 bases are TGCGCCAGCAGCCAAGCCGGAGGAAGCTCCTACAATGAGCAGTTCTTC. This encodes CASSQAGGSSYNEQFF.